Below, one T cell receptor (beta chain) is given with its context. Its antigen remains unknown. Libraries were prepared by immunoSEQ multiplex PCR; TCRdb keeps only in-frame clonotypes and omits some of them. There are around 2.1 million clones in the sample; around 95% occur only once, and approximately 0.13% lies in the top ten. The length of the CDR3 is 12 residues. Germline CDR1 is SGHTA and CDR2 is FQGNSA. The V end lost 2 bases, the J end lost 2 bases, and 4 bases lay between the germline ends. The data stem from a study of shared clonotypes between healthy human individuals. Study findings and constraints: In contrast to clonotypes shared by all four donors, non-shared clonotypes had lower generation probabilities.

This TCR came from a man between 18 and 35 years old in good health. The specimen was naive CD4+ T cells sorted from blood. This sample's subset: CD45RA+ positively selected. The chain joins TRBV7-2 to TRBJ2-7; D remains ambiguous. The CDR3: CASSLLAYEQYF. CDR3 coding DNA: TGTGCCAGCAGCTTATTGGCCTACGAGCAGTACTTC.